This TCR beta chain was recorded in a study of blood T cell repertoires in COVID-19. Study-level background: Sources were T cells, B-cell-depleted T cells, or PBMCs; the material itself was cDNA or gDNA.

Sequencing was performed with immunoSEQ multiplex PCR; in TCRdb, only in-frame clones are kept and a portion is missing. The sample holds nearly 90,000 clones, 72% seen once. J lost 9 bases, V lost 5 bases, and 21 bases had no gene match. The CDR3 totals 19 residues. Looked up from germline, CDR1 is SGHVS and CDR2 is FQNEAQ. The chain combines TRBV7-8 with TRBJ2-1; 11 nucleotides line up with TRBD2. This receptor was taken from a woman aged 80 or older with acute or convalescent COVID-19. The specimen was peripheral blood. Written as DNA, the CDR3 is TGTGCCAGCAGCCAAGGGGCCCCTCCGGTTAGCGGGGGGGCCGTTGAGCAGTTCTTC. It specifies CASSQGAPPVSGGAVEQFF.